This TCR beta chain was recovered during a study of blood T cell repertoires in COVID-19. Study background: From the United States, Italy and Spain came samples of acute and convalescent COVID-19. From T cells, B-cell-depleted T cells, or PBMCs came the material, which was cDNA or gDNA.

CDR1 and CDR2 from the germline V gene are MNHEY and SVGAGI. Trimming took 2 bases from V and 5 from J, leaving 9 bases between them. The CDR3 has 13 residues. Original analysis: Amplification of reference gene primers was used by the study to estimate nucleated cell counts. The table came from immunoSEQ multiplex PCR; TCRdb's copy has only in-frame clones and leaves some out. Clone size and the V and J calls come from that table; the DNA yielded D and trimming. The data contain more than 70,000 clones, 75% to 95% of them singletons. The receptor was derived from a woman aged 18-29 years with acute or convalescent COVID-19. Source material: peripheral blood. This rearrangement joins TRBV6-5 to TRBJ1-2; D remains unclear. CDR3 DNA: TGTGCCAGCAGTTACGGGCTGGCTTATGGCTACACCTTC. Protein: CASSYGLAYGYTF.